This T cell receptor beta chain was identified during a study of shared clonotypes between healthy human individuals. Germline-derived CDR1 and CDR2 are LNHDA and SQIVND (reference sequence). The ends were cut back, 6 bases at V and 0 bases at J, with 13 bases in the middle. There are 15 residues in the CDR3. Measured with immunoSEQ multiplex PCR; TCRdb has only the in-frame clones, and not every one. The table shows approximately 1,500,000 clones, with approximately 98% occurring only once. Source material: naive CD4+ T cells sorted from blood. Described subset: CD45RA+ positively selected. The sequence came from a man aged 25 to 40 in good health. The chain links TRBV19 to TRBJ2-3, with D perhaps TRBD1 (6 bases). Here the CDR3 reads CASSRDILSTDTQYF. The CDR3 coding sequence is TGTGCCAGTAGCCGGGACATACTAAGCACAGATACGCAGTATTTT.